Each of the 13 T cell receptor beta chains below was sequenced from the same sample in a study of blood T cell repertoires in COVID-19. Profiled with immunoSEQ multiplex PCR; TCRdb holds only in-frame clones, not every one. The sample yields hundreds of thousands of clones, more than 85% seen once. The sequenced material came from peripheral blood. These receptors were obtained from a man aged 65 to 79 with acute or convalescent COVID-19.

The rearrangement links TRBV5-1 to TRBJ2-2; 8 positions match TRBD2. The CDR3 length is 14 residues. V shed 3 bases and J 5 bases; nucleotides not matched to a gene: 3. Germline CDR1 is SGHRS and CDR2 is YFSETQ. CDR3 sequence reads: CASSSGGGTGELFF. DNA for the CDR3: TGCGCCAGCAGCTCCGGGGGGGGTACCGGGGAGCTGTTTTTT.

The chain combines TRBV9 with TRBJ1-2, with TRBD1 as a possible D gene (6 bases). Germline V gene lookup returns CDR1 SGDLS and CDR2 YYNGEE. CDR3 length equals 14 residues. V was trimmed by 3 bases and J by 8 bases, leaving 17 bases between them. CDR3 sequence (DNA): TGTGCCAGCAGCGGCCTAGGACAGTGGCAGGGCTACACCTTC. Its protein is CASSGLGQWQGYTF. The full variable domain, its missing parts supplied by reference TRBV9 and TRBJ1-2, is DSGVTQTPKHLITATGQRVTLRCSPRSGDLSVYWYQQSLDQGLQFLIQYYNGEERAKGNILERFSAQQFPDLHSELNLSSLELGDSALYFCASSGLGQWQGYTFGSGTRLTVV.

The chain links TRBV28 to TRBJ2-7; 7 nucleotides align to TRBD1. V dropped 6 bases and J dropped 4; count of bases not matched to a gene: 21. CDR1 and CDR2 from the germline V gene are MDHEN and SYDVKM. The CDR3 runs to 18 residues. The chain's CDR3 is CASRFGREPGQPTYEQYF. CDR3 nucleotide sequence: TGTGCCAGCAGGTTCGGTCGAGAGCCGGGACAGCCTACTTACGAGCAGTACTTC. The full variable domain, rest sourced from reference TRBV28 and TRBJ2-7, is DVKVTQSSRYLVKRTGEKVFLECVQDMDHENMFWYRQDPGLGLRLIYFSYDVKMKEKGDIPEGYSVSREKKERFSLILESASTNQTSMYLCASRFGREPGQPTYEQYFGPGTRLTVT.

The genes are TRBV6-6 and TRBJ1-4; D is unresolved. The CDR3 is 11 residues long. CDR1 is MNHNY and CDR2 is SVGAGI in the germline V gene (reference sequence). The V gene lost 6 bases and the J gene lost 3 bases, with 2 bases spanning the gap. DNA of the CDR3: TGTGCCAGCAGCGCTAATGAAAAACTGTTTTTT. Translated: CASSANEKLFF.

CDR3 bases: TGTGCCAGCAGTTACCTCGCCGGGGAGCTGTTTTTT. Translating gives CASSYLAGELFF. The chain couples TRBV6-5 to TRBJ2-2; D uncertain. Per the germline V gene, CDR1 is MNHEY and CDR2 is SVGAGI. V shed 2 bases and J shed 6 bases, with 4 bases lying between them. This CDR3 contains 12 residues.

This chain joins TRBV7-2 and TRBJ2-2; no definite D call. V was cut by 1 base and J by 15 bases, with 12 bases left in between. The CDR3 length is 12 residues. Germline CDR1 is SGHTA and CDR2 is FQGNSA. The CDR3 sequence is CASSLGSGWLFF. In DNA form, the CDR3 reads TGTGCCAGCAGCTTAGGTTCGGGTTGGTTGTTTTTT.

This clone was seen a handful of times. This sequence joins TRBV7-9 and TRBJ2-4; the D is unclear. The V end was cut by 1 base, the J end by 0 bases, with 13 bases between. Germline V gene data show CDR1 as SEHNR and CDR2 as FQNEAQ (reference sequence). There are 17 residues in the CDR3. The DNA for the CDR3 is TGTGCCAGCAGCTTAGGTAGGAGTCAACTAGCCAAAAACATTCAGTACTTC. This codes for CASSLGRSQLAKNIQYF.

Worth noting for this clone: Germline is not matched at one junction end, which may reflect a read error. Other DNA sequences from this sample encode an identical CDR3 as well. The CDR3, as DNA: TGTGCCAGCAGCTTAGGACTCCTCTATGGCTACACTTTC. Protein: CASSLGLLYGYTF. The V call is TRBV12-3 or TRBV12-4, the J call TRBJ1-2; no clear D gene. CDR3 length equals 13 residues.

The V call is TRBV3-1 (or the pseudogene TRBV3-2), the J call TRBJ2-7, with D tentatively TRBD2 (6 bases). V was clipped by 1 base and J by 6 bases, with 16 bases between them. The germline V gene has CDR1 LGHDT and CDR2 YNNKEL (reference sequence). The CDR3 loop spans 15 amino acids. The CDR3 bases are TGTGCCAGCAGCCAAGGTCATACGGGGGATAGCGAGCAGTACTTC. It yields the protein CASSQGHTGDSEQYF.

This clone was detected only once. The chain employs TRBV15 and TRBJ1-1; D not resolved. With 7 bases removed from V and 5 bases from J, the gap between germline ends came to 14 bases. This CDR3 spans 13 amino acids. Germline V CDR1 and CDR2: LNHNV, YYDKDF (reference sequence). The CDR3 DNA sequence: TGTGCCACCAAATCGAGGTCGGAGACTGAAGCTTTCTTT. Amino acids: CATKSRSETEAFF.

The chain joins TRBV18 to TRBJ2-3, with 12 bases that match TRBD2. This CDR3 region has 18 residues. Germline lookup yields CDR1 KGHSH and CDR2 LQKENI. J lost 2 bases, V lost 0 bases, and 6 bases had no gene match. CDR3 in amino acids: CASSPPASGRGYTDTQYF. The DNA of the CDR3 is TGTGCCAGCTCACCACCGGCTAGCGGGAGGGGATACACAGATACGCAGTATTTT.

The chain combines TRBV5-1 with TRBJ2-7, with a possible D match to TRBD1 (5 bases). This CDR3 has 15 amino acids. The V end lost 0 bases, the J end lost 1 base, and 11 bases lay between the germline ends. Germline loops: CDR1 SGHRS, CDR2 YFSETQ. The CDR3, as DNA: TGCGCCAGCAGCTTGGGGACACCACGGTCCTACGAGCAGTACTTC. It translates to CASSLGTPRSYEQYF.

About this clone: The sample has other DNA sequences that encode this CDR3 too. The rearrangement uses TRBV20-1 and TRBJ2-5; D not resolved. The CDR3 loop spans 11 amino acids. Trimming took off 3 bases at V and 2 bases at J, with 4 bases between the two ends. Looked up from germline, CDR1 is DFQATT and CDR2 is SNEGSKA (reference sequence). The CDR3 reads CSASGQETQYF. CDR3 DNA sequence: TGCAGTGCTAGCGGTCAAGAGACCCAGTACTTC.